This record concerns one T cell receptor (beta chain) sequence. Its antigen is still unknown. The data belong to a study of T cells in tumors after PD-1 blockade. Study at large: Daily vismodegib 150 mg continued in a subset of anti-PD-1-treated patients. Notes on the study in general: In squamous cell carcinoma, 50% of expanded exhausted clones were novel.

Measured with immunoSEQ multiplex PCR; TCRdb has only the in-frame clones, and not every one. Among around 13,000 clones listed, around 68% were seen once. Site-matched primary tumor biopsies were taken before and after PD-1 blockade. Trimming at V came to 6 bases and at J to 6 bases, leaving 6 bases not matched to a gene. The germline gives CDR1 MNHEY, CDR2 SVGAGI. The CDR3 is 14 amino acids. This sequence joins TRBV6-5 and TRBJ2-7, with 12 bases that match TRBD1. This receptor was identified in a human donor with cutaneous squamous cell carcinoma. The sample in question was tumor tissue, obtained before anti-PD-1 treatment. CDR3 nucleotide sequence: TGTGCCAGCAGGCCGGGACAGGGGGCGGCCGAGCAGTACTTC. Its protein product is CASRPGQGAAEQYF.